The 11 T cell receptor beta chains listed next were all sequenced from one sample in a study of cytomegalovirus exposure and HLA in healthy donors. PCR employed 60 Vbeta and 13 Jbeta primers. Clones were sequenced by immunoSEQ multiplex PCR, and TCRdb holds only the in-frame ones, with some missing. Of fewer than 200,000 clones in the sample, roughly a tenth were seen once. The sequenced material came from PBMCs. These receptors came from a woman in her twenties or thirties in good health and CMV-seropositive.

A few counts support this clone. The chain carries TRBV27 and TRBJ2-7; D is perhaps TRBD1 (5 bases). The CDR3 is 16 residues long. Germline-derived CDR1 and CDR2 are MNHEY and SMNVEV (reference sequence). The V and J ends lost 7 bases and 5 bases respectively, with 24 bases between them. The CDR3 protein is CASNPSIGQGADEQYF. The CDR3 DNA sequence: TGTGCCAGCAATCCTTCGATCGGGCAGGGCGCGGACGAGCAGTACTTC.

This clone was detected a few times. One end of the junction fails to match germline, which may point to a read error. Other DNA sequences from this sample encode an identical CDR3 as well. The chain couples TRBV5-6 to TRBJ1-1; the match to TRBD1 covers 9 bases. Germline V gives CDR1 SGHDT, CDR2 YYEEEE. The CDR3 consists of 14 residues. The CDR3 DNA reads TGTGCCAGCAGCCCAGACAGGGGGAACACTGAGGCTTTCTTT. Amino acids: CASSPDRGNTEAFF.

The sample holds a few counts of this clone. CDR3 loop: CASSLGPHGRSYNEQFF. The CDR3 nucleotides read TGTGCCAGCAGCTTAGGACCCCACGGGAGGTCCTACAATGAGCAGTTCTTC. V usage is TRBV7-6 and J usage is TRBJ2-1, with 7 bases aligning to TRBD2. There are 17 residues in the CDR3. Losses at the gene ends were 1 base for V and 1 base for J; bases not matched to a gene: 7. CDR1 is SGHVS and CDR2 is FNYEAQ in the germline V gene.

The gene calls are TRBV18 and TRBJ2-5; maybe TRBD1 (5 bases). The CDR3 is 13 residues long. Germline V lookup: CDR1 KGHSH, CDR2 LQKENI. The V end was cut by 6 bases, the J end by 2 bases, with 10 bases between. CDR3 sequence reads: CASSPRTQETQYF. The CDR3 coding sequence is TGTGCCAGCTCCCCGCGGACACAAGAGACCCAGTACTTC.

Only a few counts were recorded for this clone. The chain has TRBV5-1 and TRBJ2-2; maybe TRBD2 (6 bases). The CDR3 is 16 residues long. V was trimmed by 3 bases and J by 0 bases, leaving 12 bases between them. The V gene's germline CDR1 is SGHRS and CDR2 YFSETQ. As DNA, the CDR3 is TGCGCCAGCAGCTCTCCGGGACTCCCGAACACCGGGGAGCTGTTTTTT. Protein sequence: CASSSPGLPNTGELFF.

This clone was counted a few times. The V gene is TRBV19, the J gene TRBJ1-1, with TRBD1 matching over 7 bases. V lost 2 bases and J lost 4; bases outside the gene matches: 7. Germline values: CDR1 LNHDA, CDR2 SQIVND (reference sequence). This CDR3 comprises 15 residues. This CDR3 reads CASSILGQAATEAFF. DNA of the CDR3: TGTGCCAGTAGTATACTTGGACAGGCTGCCACTGAAGCTTTCTTT.

This clone was seen only a few times. The V call is TRBV4-1, the J call TRBJ2-5; 8 bases map to TRBD2. This CDR3 is 17 amino acids long. Trimming at V came to 0 bases and at J to 5 bases, leaving 11 bases not matched to a gene. Germline loops: CDR1 MGHRA, CDR2 YSYEKL. This chain's CDR3 is CASSQDGVAGGLETQYF. CDR3 in DNA: TGCGCCAGCAGCCAAGATGGAGTGGCGGGAGGTCTGGAGACCCAGTACTTC.

This clone was counted between two and nine times. This chain joins TRBV19 and TRBJ2-7; 11 nucleotides align to TRBD1. Trimming cost V 4 bases and J 6 bases; bases outside gene matches: 5. This CDR3 has 14 residues. The germline V gene has CDR1 LNHDA and CDR2 SQIVND (reference sequence). Here the CDR3 reads CASSTDRGRPEQYF. For the CDR3, the DNA is TGTGCCAGTAGTACGGACAGGGGGCGCCCCGAGCAGTACTTC.

This clone was seen more than once but under ten times. The chain carries TRBV4-1 and TRBJ2-7; 9 bases agree with TRBD2. Unmatched junction bases numbered 10, after V lost 1 base and J lost 0 bases. CDR3 length equals 18 residues. The germline CDR1 and CDR2 sequences are MGHRA and YSYEKL. This CDR3 reads CASSQVASGIYNSYEQYF. The DNA for the CDR3 is TGCGCCAGCAGCCAAGTGGCTAGCGGGATTTATAACTCCTACGAGCAGTACTTC.

This chain joins TRBV27 and TRBJ2-7; D is perhaps TRBD2 (6 bases). V was pared by 4 bases and J by 0 bases, with 25 bases between. CDR3 length: 19 amino acids. The V gene's germline CDR1 is MNHEY and CDR2 SMNVEV (reference sequence). Here the CDR3 DNA reads TGTGCCAGCAGTTACGCTCTCTCCGGGGGACCCTGGAGCTCCTACGAGCAGTACTTC. Translated, it gives CASSYALSGGPWSSYEQYF.

A few counts support this clone. The rearrangement uses TRBV6-5 and TRBJ1-3, with 8 nucleotides matching TRBD1. The CDR3 contains 15 residues. Germline CDR1 is MNHEY and CDR2 is SVGAGI. V was clipped by 6 bases and J by 2 bases; unmatched bases: 6. CDR3 loop: CASRDRVLAGNTIYF. DNA of the CDR3: TGTGCCAGCAGGGACAGGGTGTTAGCTGGAAACACCATATATTTT.